What follows are 20 T cell receptor beta chains derived from one specimen sequenced in a study of cytomegalovirus exposure and HLA in healthy donors. With 60 Vbeta and 13 Jbeta primers, the PCR was carried out. Clones were sequenced by immunoSEQ multiplex PCR, and TCRdb holds only the in-frame ones, with some missing. The sample yields 95,000 to 150,000 clones, approximately 70% seen once. Sequencing was done on a sample of PBMCs. These receptors were obtained from a man younger than 35 in good health and CMV-seronegative.

There are a few counts of this clone. The V and J genes are TRBV18 and TRBJ1-3; tentative D call: TRBD1 (6 bases). V was cut by 8 bases and J by 4 bases, with 15 bases left in between. Germline V gives CDR1 KGHSH, CDR2 LQKENI. The CDR3 contains 14 residues. The CDR3 spells CASALSGTGNTIYF. In DNA form, the CDR3 reads TGTGCCAGCGCCCTAAGCGGGACAGGAAACACCATATATTTT.

Only one count was recorded for this clone. The gene calls are TRBV30 and TRBJ1-1; unclear D gene. Trimming left V 3 bases short and J 0 bases short, with 11 bases between. The CDR3 extends over 14 amino acids. Per germline, CDR1 GTSNPN and CDR2 SVGIG (reference sequence). The CDR3 DNA follows: TGTGCCTGGAGGGTTTTGGCAGTGAACACTGAAGCTTTCTTT. Translated, it gives CAWRVLAVNTEAFF. Full variable domain (rest looked up from reference TRBV30 and TRBJ1-1): SQTIHQWPATLVQPVGSPLSLECTVEGTSNPNLYWYRQAAGRGLQLLFYSVGIGQISSEVPQNLSASRPQDRQFILSSKKLLLSDSGFYLCAWRVLAVNTEAFFGQGTRLTVV.

The chain combines TRBV29-1 with TRBJ2-3; D unclear. Looked up from germline, CDR1 is SQVTM and CDR2 is ANQGSEA. CDR3 length equals 14 residues. The V end was cut by 4 bases, the J end by 2 bases, with 13 bases between. Here the CDR3 reads CSVAAERPTDTQYF. The CDR3 region has the DNA TGCAGCGTTGCAGCCGAGCGTCCCACAGATACGCAGTATTTT.

J is TRBJ1-3 and V is TRBV28; 9 bases match TRBD1. The V and J ends lost 2 bases and 4 bases, in that order; junction bases with no gene match: 6. The CDR3 extends over 16 amino acids. Germline lookup yields CDR1 MDHEN and CDR2 SYDVKM. CDR3 nucleotides: TGTGCCAGCAGTTTAATGACAGGGGGTATCGGAAACACCATATATTTT. It translates to CASSLMTGGIGNTIYF.

The chain recombines TRBV13 with TRBJ1-1, with TRBD1 as a possible D gene (5 bases). Germline loops: CDR1 PRHDT, CDR2 FYEKMQ (reference sequence). This CDR3 spans 15 amino acids. Trimming took 1 base from V and 1 from J, leaving 10 bases between them. The CDR3 region is CASSLVGGSNTEAFF. In DNA form, the CDR3 reads TGTGCCAGCAGCTTAGTCGGGGGGTCGAACACTGAAGCTTTCTTT.

This clone turned up a few times. The V call is TRBV11-2, the J call TRBJ2-5; D unresolved. This CDR3 spans 12 amino acids. CDR1 and CDR2 from the germline V gene are SGHAT and FQNNGV. V lost 1 base and J lost 5, with 5 bases in between. The CDR3 DNA follows: TGTGCCAGCAGCTTAGGGGCGGAGACCCAGTACTTC. Translated: CASSLGAETQYF.

The J gene is TRBJ2-2, the V gene TRBV27; tentative D call: TRBD2 (5 bases). V gave up 5 bases and J gave up 5 bases, with 12 bases separating them. The CDR3 consists of 14 residues. The germline V gene has CDR1 MNHEY and CDR2 SMNVEV (reference sequence). CDR3 residues: CASSINRRTGELFF. Here the CDR3 DNA reads TGTGCCAGCAGTATTAACCGGAGGACCGGGGAGCTGTTTTTT.

The chain recombines TRBV5-4 with TRBJ2-7, with D possibly matching TRBD1 (6 bases). The CDR3 has 15 amino acids. V was shortened by 4 bases and J by 0 bases, with 14 bases between the two germline ends. The V gene's germline CDR1 is SGHNT and CDR2 YYREEE (reference sequence). DNA of the CDR3: TGTGCCAGCAGCACTGGGACACGAAGCTCCTACGAGCAGTACTTC. Protein sequence: CASSTGTRSSYEQYF.

This chain joins TRBV6-6 and TRBJ2-7, with D perhaps TRBD2 (5 bases). This CDR3 contains 14 residues. Deletions cut 0 bases from V and 9 bases from J, with 15 bases between. Germline CDR1 and CDR2: MNHNY and SVGAGI (reference sequence). Here the CDR3 reads CASSYSGLSWGQYF. CDR3 bases: TGTGCCAGCAGTTACTCCGGACTCTCATGGGGGCAGTACTTC.

This clone was counted only a few times. CDR3 in amino acids: CASRLTGGLGPGYTF. The CDR3 nucleotides read TGTGCCAGCAGATTAACAGGGGGACTGGGGCCTGGCTACACCTTC. This chain joins TRBV7-2 and TRBJ1-2; 8 positions agree with TRBD1. From germline, CDR1 is SGHTA and CDR2 FQGNSA. CDR3 size: 15 residues. Trimming at V came to 6 bases and at J to 7 bases, leaving 13 bases not matched to a gene.

The chain is built from TRBV4-2 and TRBJ2-1; a possible D gene is TRBD2 (6 bases). This CDR3 spans 14 amino acids. Trimming took off 0 bases at V and 4 bases at J, with 7 bases between the two ends. Germline V lookup: CDR1 LGHNA, CDR2 YNFKEQ. CDR3 sequence reads: CASSQEGLYNEQFF. For the CDR3, the DNA is TGTGCCAGCAGCCAAGAGGGACTGTACAATGAGCAGTTCTTC.

The chain links TRBV4-1 to TRBJ1-1; no definite D call. The V end was cut by 3 bases, the J end by 1 base, with 9 bases between. The CDR3 is made up of 14 amino acids. Germline CDR1 is MGHRA and CDR2 is YSYEKL. CDR3 amino acids: CASSQQQTNTEAFF. The DNA of the CDR3 is TGCGCCAGCAGCCAGCAACAGACGAACACTGAAGCTTTCTTT.

This chain uses TRBV5-1 with TRBJ2-7; the D gene is possibly TRBD1 (5 bases). In germline, CDR1 is SGHRS, CDR2 YFSETQ. The CDR3 is made up of 14 amino acids. V was shortened by 4 bases and J by 2 bases, with 13 bases between the two germline ends. In DNA form, the CDR3 reads TGCGCCAGCAGCCCCCAGGGTACTACCTACGAGCAGTACTTC. Protein sequence: CASSPQGTTYEQYF.

This clone was observed a few times. The V call is TRBV19, the J call TRBJ1-4, with D uncertain. Germline V lookup: CDR1 LNHDA, CDR2 SQIVND (reference sequence). Trimming pared 9 bases from V and 0 bases from J, leaving 11 bases between. The CDR3 runs to 14 residues. DNA of the CDR3: TGTGCCAGCGTAGGCGGTGCAACTAATGAAAAACTGTTTTTT. Encoded protein: CASVGGATNEKLFF.

The chain carries TRBV4-3 and TRBJ1-2; D is possibly TRBD1 (6 bases). Trimming cost V 5 bases and J 14 bases, with 24 bases left between them. Germline-derived CDR1 and CDR2 are LGHNA and YSLEER. The CDR3 has 14 residues. The CDR3 bases are TGCGCCAGCAGCGCCGGGACAACCCCATCGCCGGCAACCTTC. Translation: CASSAGTTPSPATF.

J is TRBJ2-1 and V is TRBV9, with D perhaps matching TRBD2 (5 bases). V gave up 3 bases and J gave up 6 bases, with 10 bases separating them. The CDR3 has 13 amino acids. Germline assignment: CDR1 SGDLS and CDR2 YYNGEE. Here the CDR3 DNA reads TGTGCCAGCAGCGGGGAGACGCTCAATGAGCAGTTCTTC. Protein product: CASSGETLNEQFF.

The CDR3 DNA sequence: TGTGCCAGCAGTTACGGGGACAGAGCAGATACGCAGTATTTT. Amino acid sequence: CASSYGDRADTQYF. The V call is TRBV6-6, the J call TRBJ2-3, with 7 bases lining up with TRBD1. The CDR3 has 14 residues. Germline V gene data show CDR1 as MNHNY and CDR2 as SVGAGI (reference sequence). V was pared by 2 bases and J by 4 bases, with 3 bases of the junction left unmatched.

This clone was observed a handful of times. The chain employs TRBV18 and TRBJ1-1; 12 positions match TRBD1. Germline lookup yields CDR1 KGHSH and CDR2 LQKENI. The ends lost 6 bases at V and 5 bases at J; junction bases unmatched: 7. This CDR3 has 15 residues. CDR3 coding DNA: TGTGCCAGCTCCTCGGGGACAGGGGGCAGGACTGAAGCTTTCTTT. This encodes CASSSGTGGRTEAFF.

This clone was counted only a few times. This chain uses TRBV18 with TRBJ2-1; possibly TRBD1 for D (5 bases). This CDR3 region has 14 residues. Germline CDR1 KGHSH, CDR2 LQKENI. The germline V and J ends were trimmed by 0 bases and 4 bases, with 7 bases remaining between them. The CDR3 nucleotides are TGTGCCAGCTCACCACCGACAGCATACAATGAGCAGTTCTTC. Translated, it gives CASSPPTAYNEQFF.

In its sample, this clone was seen a few times. The rearrangement uses TRBV6-5 and TRBJ2-3, with 10 bases identical to TRBD1. Trimming cost V 5 bases and J 3 bases; bases outside gene matches: 5. This CDR3 is built from 15 residues. CDR1 is MNHEY, CDR2 SVGAGI, per germline. The CDR3 reads CASSPGQGLTDTQYF. The CDR3 coding sequence is TGTGCCAGCAGTCCGGGACAGGGGTTGACAGATACGCAGTATTTT.